This TCR beta chain came from a study of a mutant IDH1 vaccine in newly diagnosed glioma. About the study: Patients' prior therapy spanned radiotherapy, temozolomide, or both; most underwent both. Study conclusions and caveats: Pseudoprogression appears to have had no connection to changes in top peripheral T cell clonotypes.

Method: immunoSEQ multiplex PCR; TCRdb's copy keeps in-frame clones and lacks some. The data hold over 55,000 clones, with around 80% observed a single time. The CDR3 loop spans 19 amino acids. Germline lookup yields CDR1 MNHEY and CDR2 SMNVEV (reference sequence). V was clipped by 6 bases and J by 0 bases, with 26 bases between them. This sample's time point: week 23, last vaccination. The vaccine gave 300 ug of a 20-mer mutant IDH1 peptide subcutaneously per dose. Comments on this clone: What it recognizes is unknown.

The gene calls are TRBV27 and TRBJ1-1; maybe TRBD1 (5 bases). The specimen was PBMCs, collected from a glioma patient whose treatment included an IDH1 peptide vaccine. The receptor was isolated from a middle-aged woman with glioma. Some clones in this sample may be carry-over from other donors' samples. CDR3 nucleotides: TGTGCCAGCAGCCTGACCCCCAAAAGGGCAGGGCCTTTGAACACTGAAGCTTTCTTT. Its protein product is CASSLTPKRAGPLNTEAFF.